This entry describes one T cell receptor (beta chain). V dropped 3 bases and J dropped 4; count of bases not matched to a gene: 9. Germline V lookup: CDR1 SGHDT, CDR2 YYEEEE. This CDR3 is built from 15 residues. This sample was included in a study of blood T cell repertoires in COVID-19. Study-wide background: COVID-19 samples from acute and convalescent phases originated in the United States, Italy and Spain.

Per the original methods: Counts of nucleated cells, estimated from reference gene primer amplification, were obtained. The data were produced by immunoSEQ multiplex PCR, yet TCRdb's version contains in-frame clones alone and is incomplete. D and trimming come from the DNA, and the V and J calls and clone size come from that table. The sample shows roughly 250,000 clones, about 80% of them seen only once. The sequenced material came from peripheral blood. The sequence was collected from a man in his fifties with active or convalescent COVID-19. The rearrangement joins TRBV5-6 to TRBJ1-2; 7 bases are shared with TRBD1. CDR3 coding DNA: TGTGCCAGCAGCTACGGGACAGTGGCCTCCTATGGCTACACCTTC. Its translation: CASSYGTVASYGYTF.